The 10 T cell receptor beta chains below come from one sample, sequenced in a study of T cells in Graves' hyperthyroidism and ophthalmopathy. The CDR3 regions of TCR beta were amplified from RNA transcripts. The HTBI primer set served for first-round RT-PCR of the TCR CDR3. TCRdb processed the multiplex PCR reads anew with MiXCR; each CDR3 protein has one entry. The table lists roughly 720,000 distinct CDR3 sequences, about 18% of them singletons. The sequenced sample consisted of blood. The receptors shown here come from a man aged 50 to 60 with Graves' hyperthyroidism.

This clonotype was found once. J is TRBJ2-7 and V is TRBV6-1; 7 nucleotides align to TRBD1. The CDR3 has 14 amino acids. Losses at the gene ends were 6 bases for V and 2 bases for J; bases not matched to a gene: 7. Germline assignment: CDR1 MNHNS and CDR2 SASEGT. CDR3 in amino acids: CASRTDRTTYEQYF. In DNA, the CDR3 is TGTGCCAGCAGGACGGACAGGACGACCTACGAGCAGTACTTC.

The sample holds many counts of this clonotype. The chain carries TRBV10-3 and TRBJ2-7, with 10 nucleotides matching TRBD2. The ends lost 0 bases at V and 6 bases at J; junction bases unmatched: 11. The CDR3 spans 17 residues. Germline assignment: CDR1 ENHRY and CDR2 SYGVKD. CDR3 loop: CAISESLAGEFMGEQYF. In DNA form, the CDR3 reads TGTGCCATCAGTGAGTCCCTAGCGGGAGAGTTTATGGGCGAGCAGTACTTC.

The chain uses TRBV6-2 or TRBV6-3 and TRBJ2-7; D gene unclear. Trimming stripped 9 bases from V and 0 bases from J, with 9 bases between. Per the germline V gene, CDR1 is MNHEY and CDR2 is SVGEGT. This CDR3 region has 12 residues. The DNA for the CDR3 is TGTGCCAGTTTCATGAGCTCCTACGAGCAGTACTTC. Translation: CASFMSSYEQYF.

The gene calls are TRBV29-1 and TRBJ2-5; D gene unclear. CDR3 size: 11 residues. The germline V and J ends were trimmed by 7 bases and 5 bases, with 11 bases remaining between them. From germline, CDR1 is SQVTM and CDR2 ANQGSEA. CDR3 DNA sequence: TGCAGCGCCTGGGGTGGGGAGACCCAGTACTTC. Its translation is CSAWGGETQYF.

This clonotype was seen only once. A read error may produce the germline difference seen at one junction end. The chain has TRBV5-1 and TRBJ2-1; 9 bases fit TRBD2. There are 19 residues in the CDR3. The germline V gene encodes CDR1 SGHRS and CDR2 YFSETQ. CDR3 region: CASSSQLPYLAGVYNEQIF. Here the CDR3 DNA reads TGCGCCAGCAGCTCTCAACTACCGTACTTAGCGGGAGTCTACAATGAGCAGATCTTC.

This clonotype was seen at least ten times. V usage is TRBV5-1 and J usage is TRBJ2-1; 12 bases match TRBD2. After removal of 5 bases from V and 8 bases from J, the junction contained 5 bases not matched to a gene. This CDR3 spans 14 amino acids. The V gene's germline CDR1 is SGHRS and CDR2 YFSETQ. CDR3 in amino acids: CASSLLAGGHEQFF. The CDR3 nucleotides read TGCGCCAGCAGTTTACTAGCGGGAGGCCATGAGCAGTTCTTC.

The CDR3, as DNA: TGTGCCAGTATGTGGGGACAGGTGAACACTGAAGCTTTCTTT. Translated, it gives CASMWGQVNTEAFF. The chain employs TRBV19 and TRBJ1-1; 8 nucleotides line up with TRBD1. The junction had 4 bases not matched to a gene; V was cut back by 7 bases and J by 0 bases. CDR1 is LNHDA, CDR2 SQIVND, per germline (reference sequence). This CDR3 region has 14 residues.

The chain employs TRBV28 and TRBJ2-1; D unclear. Looked up from germline, CDR1 is MDHEN and CDR2 is SYDVKM. The V end lost 6 bases, the J end lost 9 bases, and 21 bases lay between the germline ends. CDR3 length equals 15 residues. The CDR3 sequence: CASSKGGGSLGEQFF. DNA for the CDR3: TGTGCCAGCAGCAAAGGCGGTGGAAGTCTGGGTGAGCAGTTCTTC.

CDR3 bases: TGTGCCAGCAGTTTAGGGGGGCCGGACACCGGGGAGCTGTTTTTT. Protein: CASSLGGPDTGELFF. The rearrangement links TRBV27 to TRBJ2-2; D may correspond to TRBD1 or TRBD2 (6 bases each). The CDR3 is made up of 15 amino acids. Per germline, CDR1 MNHEY and CDR2 SMNVEV (reference sequence). Trimming shortened V by 2 bases and J by 3 bases, and 10 bases separated the two germline ends.

This clonotype was detected ten times or more. This chain connects TRBV28 to TRBJ2-7; D ambiguous. CDR3 length: 14 residues. V was pared by 1 base and J by 2 bases, with 9 bases between. The germline V gene encodes CDR1 MDHEN and CDR2 SYDVKM. The CDR3 is CASSLLQRPYEQYF. CDR3 DNA sequence: TGTGCCAGCAGTTTATTGCAGCGCCCCTACGAGCAGTACTTC.